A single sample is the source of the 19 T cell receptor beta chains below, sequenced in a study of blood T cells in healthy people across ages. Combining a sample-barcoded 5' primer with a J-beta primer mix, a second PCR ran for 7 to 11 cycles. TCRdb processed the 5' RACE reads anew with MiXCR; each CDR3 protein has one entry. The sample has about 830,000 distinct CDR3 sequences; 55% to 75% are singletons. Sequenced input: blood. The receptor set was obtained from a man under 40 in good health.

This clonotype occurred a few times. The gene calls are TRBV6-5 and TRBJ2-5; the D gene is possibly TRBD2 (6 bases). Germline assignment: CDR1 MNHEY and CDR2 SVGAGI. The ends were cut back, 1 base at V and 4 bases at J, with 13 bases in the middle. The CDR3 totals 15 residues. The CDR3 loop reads CASSYWREGSETQYF. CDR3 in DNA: TGTGCCAGCAGTTACTGGCGGGAAGGTTCAGAGACCCAGTACTTC.

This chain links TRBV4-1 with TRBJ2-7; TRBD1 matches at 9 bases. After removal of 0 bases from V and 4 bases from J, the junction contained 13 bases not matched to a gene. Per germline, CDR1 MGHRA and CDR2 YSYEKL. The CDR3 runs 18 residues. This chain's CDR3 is CASSQDRGTGTLNYEQYF. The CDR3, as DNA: TGCGCCAGCAGCCAAGATCGTGGGACAGGGACCCTCAATTACGAGCAGTACTTC.

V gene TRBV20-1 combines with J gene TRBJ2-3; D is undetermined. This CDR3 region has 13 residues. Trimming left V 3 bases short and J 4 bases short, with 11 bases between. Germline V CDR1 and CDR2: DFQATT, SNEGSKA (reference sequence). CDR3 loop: CSARIEAADTQYF. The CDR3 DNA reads TGCAGTGCTAGGATAGAGGCGGCAGATACGCAGTATTTT.

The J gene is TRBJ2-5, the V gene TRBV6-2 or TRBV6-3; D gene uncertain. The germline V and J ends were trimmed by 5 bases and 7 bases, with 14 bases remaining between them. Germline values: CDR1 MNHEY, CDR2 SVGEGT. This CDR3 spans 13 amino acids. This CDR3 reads CASSPSGRGTQYF. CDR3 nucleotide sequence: TGTGCCAGCAGTCCGAGTGGTCGCGGGACCCAGTACTTC.

The CDR3 DNA reads TGTGCCAGCAGCCCACCCTTAGGGAGGGGGAGCACAGATACGCAGTATTTT. Encoded protein: CASSPPLGRGSTDTQYF. J is TRBJ2-3 and V is TRBV25-1; D might be TRBD2 (7 bases). CDR3 length: 17 amino acids. Germline loops: CDR1 MGHDK, CDR2 SYGVNS. Trimming left V 6 bases short and J 0 bases short, with 19 bases between.

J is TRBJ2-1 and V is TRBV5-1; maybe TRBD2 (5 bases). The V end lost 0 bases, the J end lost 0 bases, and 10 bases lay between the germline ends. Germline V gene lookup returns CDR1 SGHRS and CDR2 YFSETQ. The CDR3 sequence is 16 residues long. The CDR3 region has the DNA TGCGCCAGCAGCTTGGTAGGCGGGCGCTCCTACAATGAGCAGTTCTTC. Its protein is CASSLVGGRSYNEQFF. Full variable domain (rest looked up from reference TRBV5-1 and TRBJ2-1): KAGVTQTPRYLIKTRGQQVTLSCSPISGHRSVSWYQQTPGQGLQFLFEYFSETQRNKGNFPGRFSGRQFSNSRSEMNVSTLELGDSALYLCASSLVGGRSYNEQFFGPGTRLTVL.

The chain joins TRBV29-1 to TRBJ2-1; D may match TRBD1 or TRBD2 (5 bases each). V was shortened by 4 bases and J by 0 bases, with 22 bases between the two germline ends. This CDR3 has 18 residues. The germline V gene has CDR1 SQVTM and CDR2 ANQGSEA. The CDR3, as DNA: TGCAGCGTTGTTAGGGACCCCCGAGGAGCAAGCTCCTACAATGAGCAGTTCTTC. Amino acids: CSVVRDPRGASSYNEQFF.

The CDR3: CASSVGVAGGFKDSGANVLTF. The CDR3 DNA is TGTGCCAGCAGCGTCGGGGTAGCGGGGGGTTTTAAAGACTCTGGGGCCAACGTCCTGACTTTC. The chain couples TRBV6-1 to TRBJ2-6; TRBD2 aligns across 10 bases. CDR1 and CDR2 from the germline V gene are MNHNS and SASEGT. The CDR3 totals 21 residues. The V and J ends lost 6 bases and 0 bases, in that order; junction bases with no gene match: 17.

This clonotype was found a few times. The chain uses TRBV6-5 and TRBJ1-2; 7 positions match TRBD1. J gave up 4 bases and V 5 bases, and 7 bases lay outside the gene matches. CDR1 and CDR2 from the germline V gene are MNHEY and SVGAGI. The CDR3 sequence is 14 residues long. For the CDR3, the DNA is TGTGCCAGCAGTGGCGACAGGGAACTCTATGGCTACACCTTC. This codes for CASSGDRELYGYTF.

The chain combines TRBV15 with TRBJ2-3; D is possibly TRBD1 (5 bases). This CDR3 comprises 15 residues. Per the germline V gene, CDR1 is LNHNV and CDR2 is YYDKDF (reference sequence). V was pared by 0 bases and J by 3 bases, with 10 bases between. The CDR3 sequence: CATSRDIGVTDTQYF. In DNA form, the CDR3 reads TGTGCCACCAGCAGAGATATAGGGGTGACAGATACGCAGTATTTT.

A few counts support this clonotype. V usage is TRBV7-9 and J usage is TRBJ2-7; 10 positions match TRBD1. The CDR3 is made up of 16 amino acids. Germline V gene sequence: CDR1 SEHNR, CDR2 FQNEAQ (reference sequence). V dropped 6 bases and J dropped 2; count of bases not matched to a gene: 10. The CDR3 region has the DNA TGTGCCAGCAGTTTTTCTACCGGGACAGGGGCCTACGAGCAGTACTTC. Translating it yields CASSFSTGTGAYEQYF.

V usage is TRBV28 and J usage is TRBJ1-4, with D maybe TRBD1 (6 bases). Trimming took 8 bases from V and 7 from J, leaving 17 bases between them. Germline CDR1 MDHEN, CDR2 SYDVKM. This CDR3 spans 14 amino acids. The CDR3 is CASRAGTRGEKLFF. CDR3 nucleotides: TGTGCCAGCCGGGCCGGGACAAGAGGTGAAAAACTGTTTTTT.

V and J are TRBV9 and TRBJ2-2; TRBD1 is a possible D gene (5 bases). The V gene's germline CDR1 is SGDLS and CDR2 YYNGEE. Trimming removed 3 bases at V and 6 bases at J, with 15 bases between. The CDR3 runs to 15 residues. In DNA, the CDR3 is TGTGCCAGCAGCGGGAGTCCCTTGGGGCCCGGGGAGCTGTTTTTT. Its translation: CASSGSPLGPGELFF.

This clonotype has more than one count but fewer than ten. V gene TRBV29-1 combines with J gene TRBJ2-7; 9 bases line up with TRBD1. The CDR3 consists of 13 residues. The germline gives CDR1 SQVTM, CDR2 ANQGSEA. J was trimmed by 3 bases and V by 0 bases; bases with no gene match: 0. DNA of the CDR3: TGCAGCGTTGAAGAGGGACAGGGCTACGAGCAGTACTTC. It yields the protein CSVEEGQGYEQYF.

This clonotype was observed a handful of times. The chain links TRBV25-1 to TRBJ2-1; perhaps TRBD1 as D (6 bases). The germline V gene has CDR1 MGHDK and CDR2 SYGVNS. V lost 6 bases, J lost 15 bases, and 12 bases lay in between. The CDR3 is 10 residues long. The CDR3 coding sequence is TGTGCCAGCAGAAAGGGGGACCTGTTCTTC. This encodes CASRKGDLFF.

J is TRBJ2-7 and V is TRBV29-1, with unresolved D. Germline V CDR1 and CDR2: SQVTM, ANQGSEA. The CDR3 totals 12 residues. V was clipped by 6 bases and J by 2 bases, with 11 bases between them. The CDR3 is CSVRASPYEQYF. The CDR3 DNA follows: TGCAGCGTCCGTGCTTCCCCCTACGAGCAGTACTTC.

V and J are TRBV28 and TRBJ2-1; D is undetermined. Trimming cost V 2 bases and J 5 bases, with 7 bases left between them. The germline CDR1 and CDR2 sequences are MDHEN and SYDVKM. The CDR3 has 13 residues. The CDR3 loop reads CASSLTPDNEQFF. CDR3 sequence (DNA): TGTGCCAGCAGTTTAACACCGGACAATGAGCAGTTCTTC. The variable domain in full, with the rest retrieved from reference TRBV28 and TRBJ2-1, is DVKVTQSSRYLVKRTGEKVFLECVQDMDHENMFWYRQDPGLGLRLIYFSYDVKMKEKGDIPEGYSVSREKKERFSLILESASTNQTSMYLCASSLTPDNEQFFGPGTRLTVL.

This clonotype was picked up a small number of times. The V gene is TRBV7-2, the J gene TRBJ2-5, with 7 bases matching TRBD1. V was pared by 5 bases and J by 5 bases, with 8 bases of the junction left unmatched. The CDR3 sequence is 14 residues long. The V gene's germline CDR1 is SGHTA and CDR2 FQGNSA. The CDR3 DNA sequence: TGTGCCAGCAGCCCCTTGACAGGGCTGGAGACCCAGTACTTC. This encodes CASSPLTGLETQYF.

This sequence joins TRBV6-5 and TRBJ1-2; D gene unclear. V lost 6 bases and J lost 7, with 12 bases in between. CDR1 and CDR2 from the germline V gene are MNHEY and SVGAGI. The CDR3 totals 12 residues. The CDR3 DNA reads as TGTGCCAGCAGCGGACGGCCCGGTGGCTACACCTTC. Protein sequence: CASSGRPGGYTF.